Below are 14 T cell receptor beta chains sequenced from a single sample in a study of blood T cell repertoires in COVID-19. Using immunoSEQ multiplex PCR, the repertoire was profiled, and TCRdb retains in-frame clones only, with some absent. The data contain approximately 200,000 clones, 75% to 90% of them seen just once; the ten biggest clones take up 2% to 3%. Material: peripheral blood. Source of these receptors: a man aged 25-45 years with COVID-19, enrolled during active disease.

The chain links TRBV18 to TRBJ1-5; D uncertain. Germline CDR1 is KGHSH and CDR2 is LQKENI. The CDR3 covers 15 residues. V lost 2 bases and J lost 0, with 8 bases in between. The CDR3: CASSPNTVSNQPQHF. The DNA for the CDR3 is TGTGCCAGCTCACCAAACACCGTTAGCAATCAGCCCCAGCATTTT.

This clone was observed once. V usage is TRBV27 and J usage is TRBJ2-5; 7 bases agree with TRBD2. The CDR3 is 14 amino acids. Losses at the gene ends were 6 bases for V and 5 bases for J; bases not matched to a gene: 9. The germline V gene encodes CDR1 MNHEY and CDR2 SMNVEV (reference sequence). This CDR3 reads CASSPLRAGETQYF. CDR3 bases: TGTGCCAGCAGCCCCCTTCGAGCGGGGGAGACCCAGTACTTC.

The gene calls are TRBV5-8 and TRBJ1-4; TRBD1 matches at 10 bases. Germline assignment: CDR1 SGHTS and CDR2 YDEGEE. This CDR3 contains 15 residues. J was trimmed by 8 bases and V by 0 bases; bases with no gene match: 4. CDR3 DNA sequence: TGTGCCAGCAGCTTGGGGGACAGGGGAGAGGAAAAACTGTTTTTT. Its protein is CASSLGDRGEEKLFF.

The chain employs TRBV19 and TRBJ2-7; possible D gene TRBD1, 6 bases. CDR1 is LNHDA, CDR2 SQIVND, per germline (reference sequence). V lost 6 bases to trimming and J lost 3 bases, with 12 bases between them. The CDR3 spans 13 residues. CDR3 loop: CASSSQGFYEQYF. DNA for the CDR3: TGTGCCAGTAGCTCACAGGGATTCTACGAGCAGTACTTC.

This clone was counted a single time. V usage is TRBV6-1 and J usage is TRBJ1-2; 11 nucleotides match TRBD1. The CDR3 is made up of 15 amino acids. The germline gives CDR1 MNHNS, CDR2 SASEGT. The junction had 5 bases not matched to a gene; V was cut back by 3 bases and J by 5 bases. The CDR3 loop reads CASSDDRDRGYGYTF. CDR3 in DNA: TGTGCCAGCAGTGACGACCGGGACAGGGGGTATGGCTACACCTTC.

The CDR3 loop reads CASSIAPRTNGYTF. Here the CDR3 DNA reads TGTGCCAGTAGTATAGCCCCCAGGACAAATGGCTACACCTTC. This chain joins TRBV19 and TRBJ1-2; possibly TRBD1 for D (5 bases). V shed 1 base and J shed 6 bases, with 12 bases lying between them. Germline assignment: CDR1 LNHDA and CDR2 SQIVND (reference sequence). This CDR3 has 14 residues.

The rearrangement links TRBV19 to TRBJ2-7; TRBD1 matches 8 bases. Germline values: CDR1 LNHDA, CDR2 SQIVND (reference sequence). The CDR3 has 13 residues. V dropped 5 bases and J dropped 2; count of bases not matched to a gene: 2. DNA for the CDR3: TGTGCCAGTAGTGGGACAGGACCCTACGAGCAGTACTTC. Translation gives CASSGTGPYEQYF.

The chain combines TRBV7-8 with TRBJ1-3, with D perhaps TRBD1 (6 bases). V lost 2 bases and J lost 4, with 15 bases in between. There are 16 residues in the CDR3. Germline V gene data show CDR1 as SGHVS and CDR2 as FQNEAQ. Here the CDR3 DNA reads TGTGCCAGCAGCTTACAAACTACAGGGCCAGGAAACACCATATATTTT. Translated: CASSLQTTGPGNTIYF.

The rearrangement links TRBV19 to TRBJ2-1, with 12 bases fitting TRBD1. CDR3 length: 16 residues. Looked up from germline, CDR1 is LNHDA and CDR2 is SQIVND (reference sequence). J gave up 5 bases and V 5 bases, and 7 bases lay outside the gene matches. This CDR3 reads CASSPGDRGRHNEQFF. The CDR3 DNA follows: TGTGCCAGTAGTCCGGGGGACAGGGGGCGGCACAATGAGCAGTTCTTC.

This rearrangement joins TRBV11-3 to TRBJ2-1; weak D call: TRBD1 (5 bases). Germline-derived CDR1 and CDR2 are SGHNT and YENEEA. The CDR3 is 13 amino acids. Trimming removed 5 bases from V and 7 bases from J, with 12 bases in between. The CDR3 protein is CASSLRGRNEQFF. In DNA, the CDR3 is TGTGCCAGCAGCCTTAGGGGTAGGAATGAGCAGTTCTTC. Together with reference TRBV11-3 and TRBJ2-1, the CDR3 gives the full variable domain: EAGVVQSPRYKIIEKKQPVAFWCNPISGHNTLYWYLQNLGQGPELLIRYENEEAVDDSQLPKDRFSAERLKGVDSTLKIQPAELGDSAVYLCASSLRGRNEQFFGPGTRLTVL.

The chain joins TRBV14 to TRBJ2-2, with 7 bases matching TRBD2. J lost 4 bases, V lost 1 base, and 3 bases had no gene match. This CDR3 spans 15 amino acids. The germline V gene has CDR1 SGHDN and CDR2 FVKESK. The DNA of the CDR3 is TGTGCCAGCAGCCAAGTGGGCGGGAGCACCGGGGAGCTGTTTTTT. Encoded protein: CASSQVGGSTGELFF.

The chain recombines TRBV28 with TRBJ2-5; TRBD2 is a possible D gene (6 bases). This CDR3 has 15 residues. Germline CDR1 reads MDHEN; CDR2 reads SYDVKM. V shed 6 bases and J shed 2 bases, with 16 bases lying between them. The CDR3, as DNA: TGTGCCAGCAGCGGGGCGGCAGGAGGGCAAGAGACCCAGTACTTC. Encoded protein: CASSGAAGGQETQYF. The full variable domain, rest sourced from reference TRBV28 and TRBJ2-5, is DVKVTQSSRYLVKRTGEKVFLECVQDMDHENMFWYRQDPGLGLRLIYFSYDVKMKEKGDIPEGYSVSREKKERFSLILESASTNQTSMYLCASSGAAGGQETQYFGPGTRLLVL.

The CDR3 coding sequence is TGTGCCAGAAGCTTGGGAGCTTACAATGAGCAGTTCTTC. This translates into CARSLGAYNEQFF. The rearrangement joins TRBV5-3 to TRBJ2-1, with unresolved D. TRBV5-3 is treated as an ORF (open reading frame) with a function not yet certain. The CDR3 spans 13 residues. Trimming stripped 0 bases from V and 4 bases from J, with 5 bases between.

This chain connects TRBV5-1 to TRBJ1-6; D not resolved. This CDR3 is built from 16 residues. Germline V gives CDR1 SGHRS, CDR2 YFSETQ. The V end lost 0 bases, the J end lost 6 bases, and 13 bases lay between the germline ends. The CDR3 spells CASSLVGDGSNSPLHF. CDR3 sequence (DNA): TGCGCCAGCAGCTTGGTGGGCGATGGGTCTAATTCACCCCTCCACTTT.